This TCR beta chain originates from a study of vaccination effects on CD4 cells after COVID-19. The V gene's germline CDR1 is SGDLS and CDR2 YYNGEE. Trimming cost V 2 bases and J 5 bases; bases outside gene matches: 2. This CDR3 is 14 amino acids long. Subsequent to a culture period of under twelve days, CD4+ T cells were isolated. Only in-frame clones appear in the TCRdb table, and some are missing; sequencing was by immunoSEQ multiplex PCR. The data show about 45,000 clones, roughly 72% seen once. As concerns this clone: Its target is unknown.

V usage is TRBV9 and J usage is TRBJ2-1; 9 nucleotides agree with TRBD1. This TCR derives from a human donor who had a prior SARS-CoV-2 infection. This material consisted of CD4+ T cells from PBMCs cultured without peptide, taken before COVID-19 vaccination. CDR3 sequence reads: CASSVGQGNNEQFF. The CDR3 region has the DNA TGTGCCAGCAGCGTCGGACAGGGGAACAATGAGCAGTTCTTC.